The 18 T cell receptor beta chains below were found in one sample sequenced in a study of Ad26.COV2.S vaccination and SARS-CoV-2 variants. The table came from immunoSEQ multiplex PCR; TCRdb's copy has only in-frame clones and leaves some out. This table holds about 680,000 clones, 70% to 90% found once. The treatment is: some 19 received Ad26.COV2.S at low or high dose, single or two shots; about 5 received placebo; per-sample allocation not given. Each sample was drawn 63 days after the first injection (of vaccine or placebo). Sequences were derived from peripheral blood, sampled in a trial of Ad26.COV2.S vaccine versus placebo. The source of these receptors is a person between 18 and 65 years old who received the Ad26.COV2.S COVID-19 vaccine or a placebo.

This clone was observed a handful of times. The chain employs TRBV15 and TRBJ2-7; D gene ambiguous. Trimming left V 0 bases short and J 4 bases short, with 7 bases between. CDR1 is LNHNV and CDR2 is YYDKDF in the germline V gene (reference sequence). The length of the CDR3 is 13 residues. CDR3 coding DNA: TGTGCCACCAGCAGAGATCTGCGGTACGAGCAGTACTTC. This encodes CATSRDLRYEQYF.

This chain joins TRBV3-1 (or the pseudogene TRBV3-2) and TRBJ2-1; D may correspond to TRBD1 or TRBD2 (6 bases each). The CDR3 totals 17 residues. Germline V gives CDR1 LGHDT, CDR2 YNNKEL (reference sequence). V lost 1 base to trimming and J lost 6 bases, with 19 bases between them. The CDR3 loop is CASSQGSTGAPTNEQFF. Here the CDR3 DNA reads TGTGCCAGCAGCCAAGGGAGTACGGGGGCACCGACCAATGAGCAGTTCTTC.

This clone showed up just a few times. The chain links TRBV14 to TRBJ1-1; D not certain. The CDR3 length is 13 residues. V shed 0 bases and J shed 11 bases, with 13 bases lying between them. CDR1 and CDR2 (germline): SGHDN, FVKESK. The CDR3 DNA reads as TGTGCCAGCAGCCAAGATCGCTCGGTACAGGCTTTCTTT. Protein: CASSQDRSVQAFF.

This rearrangement joins TRBV7-2 to TRBJ1-2; D uncertain. V gave up 4 bases and J gave up 4 bases, with 13 bases separating them. From germline, CDR1 is SGHTA and CDR2 FQGNSA. The CDR3 extends over 14 amino acids. The CDR3 DNA sequence: TGTGCCAGCAGCTGGGCAGGCCCGGGCTATGGCTACACCTTC. Translation gives CASSWAGPGYGYTF.

This clone has just one count. This chain connects TRBV6-5 to TRBJ1-5; D is unresolved. This CDR3 region has 14 residues. CDR1 and CDR2 from the germline V gene are MNHEY and SVGAGI. V was clipped by 6 bases and J by 5 bases, with 14 bases between them. CDR3 amino acids: CASSPVSDHQPQHF. In DNA, the CDR3 is TGTGCCAGCAGCCCCGTCAGCGACCATCAGCCCCAGCATTTT.

J is TRBJ2-6 and V is TRBV5-1; no definite D call. In germline, CDR1 is SGHRS, CDR2 YFSETQ. Deletions cut 7 bases from V and 0 bases from J, with 8 bases between. This CDR3 has 14 amino acids. CDR3 sequence: CASLPSSGANVLTF. CDR3 coding DNA: TGCGCCAGCCTTCCTAGCTCTGGGGCCAACGTCCTGACTTTC.

The chain joins TRBV3-1 (or the pseudogene TRBV3-2) to TRBJ2-1, with a tentative D call TRBD2 (6 bases). Trimming took off 1 base at V and 10 bases at J, with 14 bases between the two ends. The CDR3 is 14 amino acids. From germline, CDR1 is LGHDT and CDR2 YNNKEL (reference sequence). CDR3 sequence reads: CASSQVSGSPEQFF. The CDR3 region has the DNA TGTGCCAGCAGCCAAGTGTCCGGGAGTCCCGAGCAGTTCTTC.

The chain recombines TRBV9 with TRBJ2-7; D perhaps matches TRBD2 (6 bases). CDR3 length: 12 amino acids. The V gene's germline CDR1 is SGDLS and CDR2 YYNGEE. Trimming stripped 2 bases from V and 5 bases from J, with 8 bases between. The CDR3 DNA sequence: TGTGCCAGCAGCGTCGGGGGTAACGAGCAGTACTTC. This translates into CASSVGGNEQYF.

In DNA, the CDR3 is TGTGCCAGCAGCTTATTTGCGGAGCGATACTATGGCTACACCTTC. Translated: CASSLFAERYYGYTF. V usage is TRBV5-6 and J usage is TRBJ1-2; D unresolved. The CDR3 length is 15 residues. Deletions cut 2 bases from V and 3 bases from J, with 14 bases between. CDR1 is SGHDT, CDR2 YYEEEE, per germline.

The chain joins TRBV4-3 to TRBJ1-1; D is possibly TRBD1 (6 bases). Germline lookup yields CDR1 LGHNA and CDR2 YSLEER. Trimming took 0 bases from V and 4 from J, leaving 15 bases between them. This CDR3 has 16 residues. CDR3 region: CASSQDLTGAFTEAFF. CDR3 DNA: TGCGCCAGCAGCCAAGATTTAACGGGGGCGTTCACTGAAGCTTTCTTT.

This rearrangement joins TRBV15 to TRBJ2-7; D could derive from TRBD1 or TRBD2 (5 bases each). Trimming removed 0 bases from V and 3 bases from J, with 12 bases in between. This CDR3 is built from 15 residues. Germline V lookup: CDR1 LNHNV, CDR2 YYDKDF (reference sequence). The DNA of the CDR3 is TGTGCCACCAGCAGAGAGAGGGGTTCGGGCTACGAGCAGTACTTC. It translates to CATSRERGSGYEQYF.

CDR3 amino acids: CASSPLIPGGGTDTQYF. Written as DNA, the CDR3 is TGTGCCAGCTCACCCCTGATCCCGGGAGGTGGCACAGATACGCAGTATTTT. This sequence joins TRBV18 and TRBJ2-3, with 7 bases aligning to TRBD2. The CDR3 consists of 17 residues. Germline lookup yields CDR1 KGHSH and CDR2 LQKENI. V shed 3 bases, J shed 1 base, and the junction held 10 bases outside the gene matches.

The V gene is TRBV24-1, the J gene TRBJ2-3; the D gene is possibly TRBD1 (5 bases). Germline V gene data show CDR1 as KGHDR and CDR2 as SFDVKD. Trimming removed 5 bases at V and 3 bases at J, with 11 bases between. The CDR3 spans 14 residues. The CDR3 here is CATSGQGRTDTQYF. CDR3 in DNA: TGTGCCACCAGTGGGCAGGGTAGGACAGATACGCAGTATTTT.

The chain couples TRBV28 to TRBJ2-7; D call uncertain. This CDR3 spans 13 amino acids. Deletions cut 1 base from V and 2 bases from J, with 6 bases between. CDR1 MDHEN and CDR2 SYDVKM come from the germline V gene. CDR3 in DNA: TGTGCCAGCAGTTTATCCGGAACCTACGAGCAGTACTTC. Its protein is CASSLSGTYEQYF.

Details on this clone: An end of the junction does not agree with germline; a read error may underlie this. This rearrangement joins TRBV7-7 to TRBJ2-3; no clear D gene. The germline V gene encodes CDR1 SSHAT and CDR2 FNYEAQ (reference sequence). This CDR3 is 13 amino acids long. The CDR3 DNA sequence: TGTGCTAGCAGCTTAGTGGACACAGATACGCAGTATTTT. It encodes CASSLVDTDTQYF.

V usage is TRBV6-5 and J usage is TRBJ2-7, with 11 bases that match TRBD1. CDR1 and CDR2 (germline): MNHEY, SVGAGI. Trimming at V came to 6 bases and at J to 3 bases, leaving 4 bases not matched to a gene. CDR3 size: 14 residues. This chain's CDR3 is CASRSGQGVYEQYF. The CDR3 nucleotides are TGTGCCAGCAGATCGGGACAGGGGGTCTACGAGCAGTACTTC.

The genes are TRBV11-2 and TRBJ1-1; maybe TRBD1 (5 bases). Germline V CDR1 and CDR2: SGHAT, FQNNGV. V was shortened by 5 bases and J by 13 bases, with 14 bases between the two germline ends. The CDR3 extends over 11 amino acids. The chain's CDR3 is CASSQGPRDFF. CDR3 DNA: TGTGCCAGCAGCCAGGGACCGCGGGATTTCTTT.

The chain recombines TRBV10-2 with TRBJ1-3; weak D call: TRBD1 (5 bases). V was clipped by 8 bases and J by 2 bases, with 13 bases between them. CDR3 length: 14 amino acids. The V gene's germline CDR1 is WSHSY and CDR2 SAAADI. In DNA, the CDR3 is TGCGCCAGCCGCGGGGGAGGGGCTGGAAACACCATATATTTT. Protein product: CASRGGGAGNTIYF.